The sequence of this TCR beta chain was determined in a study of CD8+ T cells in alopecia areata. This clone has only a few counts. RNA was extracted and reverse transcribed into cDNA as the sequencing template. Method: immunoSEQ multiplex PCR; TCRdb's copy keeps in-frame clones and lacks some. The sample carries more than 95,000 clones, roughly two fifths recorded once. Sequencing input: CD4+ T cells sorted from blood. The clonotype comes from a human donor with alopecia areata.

Here the CDR3 reads CAWSVGSRQTQYF. The CDR3 DNA is TGTGCCTGGAGTGTGGGCAGTAGGCAGACCCAGTACTTC. V is TRBV30 and J is TRBJ2-5; D uncertain. CDR1 and CDR2 from the germline V gene are GTSNPN and SVGIG (reference sequence). The CDR3 is made up of 13 amino acids. V dropped 0 bases and J dropped 6 bases, with 11 bases sitting between them.